These T cell receptor beta chains were read from a single sample in a study of OX40 agonist ivuxolimab in advanced cancers. Profiling relied on immunoSEQ multiplex PCR, and the TCRdb table lists in-frame clones only, not all of them. The table lists around 49,000 clones, approximately 79% of them singletons. Sequencing was performed on CD4+ or CD8+ T cells sorted from blood, taken in a trial of the OX40 agonist ivuxolimab. These receptors were obtained from an adult with an advanced solid tumor such as melanoma, head and neck, liver or kidney cancer. Each CDR3 is given with its conserved first and last residue. D genes are given only for firm matches. Part of the rows lack a size; the others show once, few, many or a class for expanded clones.

D: TRBD2; size: -; J: TRBJ2-1; V: TRBV19; DNA: TGTGCCAGTAGTATAGTTACTAGCGGGAGAAGGTACAATGAGCAGTTCTTC; CDR3: CASSIVTSGRRYNEQFF
D: -; size: once; J: TRBJ1-6; V: TRBV28; DNA: TGTGCCAGCAGTTTCCGGGACTCACCCCTCCACTTT; CDR3: CASSFRDSPLHF
D: -; size: -; J: TRBJ2-3; V: TRBV21-1; DNA: TGTGCCAGCAGCAAAGGGGACAGAAATTCGCCGGAGGCCACAGATACGCAGTATTTT; CDR3: CASSKGDRNSPEATDTQYF
D: TRBD1; size: -; J: TRBJ1-1; V: TRBV5-1; DNA: TGCGCCAGCAGCTTGAGTGGACCGGGACAGGGGGACACTGAAGCTTTCTTT; CDR3: CASSLSGPGQGDTEAFF
D: -; size: -; J: TRBJ2-3; V: TRBV19; DNA: TGTGCCAGTAGTACGGAAGATACGCAGTATTTT; CDR3: CASSTEDTQYF
D: TRBD2; size: -; J: TRBJ2-3; V: TRBV9; DNA: TGTGCCAGCAGCGCCCGACTAGCGGGAGATGTAGCAGATACGCAGTATTTT; CDR3: CASSARLAGDVADTQYF
D: TRBD1; size: -; J: TRBJ2-1; V: TRBV18; DNA: TGTGCCAGCTCACCCGGGACAGGGATATACAATGAGCAGTTCTTC; CDR3: CASSPGTGIYNEQFF
D: -; size: -; J: TRBJ2-7; V: TRBV18; DNA: TGTGCCAGCTCACCCCGGGCGGCGGGGGAGCAGTACTTC; CDR3: CASSPRAAGEQYF
D: -; size: few; J: TRBJ1-6; V: TRBV4-3; DNA: TGCGCCAGCAGCCTCGGGACACCTAATTCACCCCTCCACTTT; CDR3: CASSLGTPNSPLHF
D: TRBD1; size: once; J: TRBJ1-1; V: TRBV29-1; DNA: TGCAGCGTCGTACCACAGGGGGCAAACACTGAAGCTTTCTTT; CDR3: CSVVPQGANTEAFF
D: TRBD2; size: once; J: TRBJ2-1; V: TRBV5-1; DNA: TGCGCCAGCAGCTTATTCCTAGCGGGAGGAGGGAGCGGAAATGAGCAGTTCTTC; CDR3: CASSLFLAGGGSGNEQFF
D: -; size: -; J: TRBJ1-3; V: TRBV6-4; DNA: TGTGCCAGCAGTGATCTACTACACAGGGTTTCTGGAAACACCATATATTTT; CDR3: CASSDLLHRVSGNTIYF
D: -; size: -; J: TRBJ1-1; V: TRBV5-1; DNA: TGCGCCAGCAGCTTTAGTGGAGGGGAGACCACTGAAGCTTTCTTT; CDR3: CASSFSGGETTEAFF
D: -; size: -; J: TRBJ2-7; V: TRBV5-1; DNA: TGCGCCAGCAGCGAAAGACAGGCCTCCTACGAGCAGTACTTC; CDR3: CASSERQASYEQYF
D: -; size: few; J: TRBJ1-2; V: TRBV30; DNA: TGTGCCTGGAGTCCGACAGGAAACTATGGCTACACCTTC; CDR3: CAWSPTGNYGYTF
D: -; size: -; J: TRBJ2-4; V: TRBV12-5; DNA: TGTGCTAGTGGCCAGGAGAGCATTCAGTACTTC; CDR3: CASGQESIQYF
D: -; size: -; J: TRBJ2-1; V: TRBV6-5; DNA: TGTGCCAGCAGAGACTATACCGTCCATGAGCAGTTCTTC; CDR3: CASRDYTVHEQFF
D: TRBD1; size: -; J: TRBJ1-2; V: TRBV15; DNA: TGTGCCACCAGCAGTATCAGGACAGGGCCCGGCTACACCTTC; CDR3: CATSSIRTGPGYTF
D: TRBD1; size: -; J: TRBJ2-5; V: TRBV4-3; DNA: TGCGCCAGCAGCCAAGGCTGGAACTACAGGGGCCACCAGGAGACCCAGTACTTC; CDR3: CASSQGWNYRGHQETQYF
D: -; size: -; J: TRBJ1-2; V: TRBV6-5; DNA: TGTGCCAGCAGCCCTACAGGAGAGGATGGCTACACCTTC; CDR3: CASSPTGEDGYTF
D: TRBD1; size: -; J: TRBJ2-5; V: TRBV5-6; DNA: TGTGCCAGCAGCCCCCTTAGGGGGCCAGGGGTCCAGTACTTC; CDR3: CASSPLRGPGVQYF
D: -; size: -; J: TRBJ1-5; V: TRBV6-6; DNA: TGTGCCAGCACCGAACGCGTGGTGGAGCCCCAGCATTTT; CDR3: CASTERVVEPQHF
D: TRBD1; size: few; J: TRBJ2-6; V: TRBV15; DNA: TGTGCCACCAGCAGAGATAGTTTCGGACAGGGGTCGACTGGGGCCAACGTCCTGACTTTC; CDR3: CATSRDSFGQGSTGANVLTF
D: TRBD2; size: -; J: TRBJ2-7; V: TRBV9; DNA: TGTGCCAGCAGCGTAGGGACTAGCGGGAGGGCCTCCTACGAGCAGTACTTC; CDR3: CASSVGTSGRASYEQYF
D: -; size: -; J: TRBJ2-3; V: TRBV2; DNA: TGTGCCAGTGTTGGTGGAGCAGGGGCAGATACGCAGTATTTT; CDR3: CASVGGAGADTQYF
D: TRBD2; size: -; J: TRBJ2-2; V: TRBV6-4; DNA: TGTGCCAGCAGAGCTAGCGGGACCGCGAACACCGGGGAGCTGTTTTTT; CDR3: CASRASGTANTGELFF
D: TRBD2; size: few; J: TRBJ2-3; V: TRBV4-3; DNA: TGCGCCAGCAGCCATTTAGCGGGAGAGGGGGGTCCCACAGATACGCAGTATTTT; CDR3: CASSHLAGEGGPTDTQYF
D: -; size: -; J: TRBJ2-1; V: TRBV7-7; DNA: TGTGCCAGCAGCTTAGGGCTACCGAGGCTATACAATGAGCAGTTCTTC; CDR3: CASSLGLPRLYNEQFF
D: TRBD2; size: -; J: TRBJ2-5; V: TRBV20-1; DNA: TGCAGTGCCCGGGGGGGGGAGACCCAGTACTTC; CDR3: CSARGGETQYF
D: -; size: -; J: TRBJ2-1; V: TRBV7-2; DNA: TGTGCCAGCAGCTTAAGGTCAGCCTCCTACAATGAGCAGTTCTTC; CDR3: CASSLRSASYNEQFF
D: TRBD2; size: medium-sized; J: TRBJ2-2; V: TRBV6-4; DNA: TGTGCCAGCAGTGTTCTAGCGGGAGGCACCGGGGAGCTGTTTTTT; CDR3: CASSVLAGGTGELFF
D: -; size: few; J: TRBJ1-5; V: TRBV2; DNA: TGTGCCAGCAGTGATCCTGATCAGCCCCAGCATTTT; CDR3: CASSDPDQPQHF
D: TRBD1; size: few; J: TRBJ1-1; V: TRBV7-9; DNA: TGTGCCAGCAGTTTACAACAGGGGTTGGATGAAGCTTTCTTT; CDR3: CASSLQQGLDEAFF
D: TRBD2; size: -; J: TRBJ2-5; V: TRBV7-9; DNA: TGTGCCAGCAGCTTAAGCGGGAAAGAGACCCAGTACTTC; CDR3: CASSLSGKETQYF
D: -; size: -; J: TRBJ2-3; V: TRBV4-3; DNA: TGCGCCAGCAGCCAAGATCTAGCAACGGCAGATACGCAGTATTTT; CDR3: CASSQDLATADTQYF
D: TRBD2; size: -; J: TRBJ2-6; V: TRBV19; DNA: TGTGCCAGTAGTATAGAGATGCGGGAGTGGGTGGACTCTGGGGCCAACGTCCTGACTTTC; CDR3: CASSIEMREWVDSGANVLTF